The source of this TCR beta chain is a study of blood T cell repertoires in COVID-19 (dated by TCRdb to 2018 to 2021). Study-level background: The collaborator samples originated in the United States, Italy and Spain and spanned the acute and convalescent phases of COVID-19. The material from the prospective study consisted of cDNA or gDNA derived from T cells, B-cell-depleted T cells, or PBMCs. Subjects who had been exposed to COVID-19, were actively infected with it, or had recovered from it provided the deeply sampled blood TCRbeta repertoires that made up the dataset. A freely available public database, intended as a resource for researchers studying the immune response to SARS-CoV-2, is where the repertoires were released. Samples were obtained from the ongoing ImmuneRACE study (first 160 participants) and from 1,254 subjects provided by 6 global collaborators. Sample metadata almost always included a de-identified subject ID, COVID-19 status, age in years and sex. Where available, HLA class I and class II types were taken from metadata supplied by the sample provider and were not determined by assay-based typing. Paper-wide results and their limitations: The amount of clinical and demographic metadata varied by source and participant and was provided uncurated.

The immunoSEQ Assay, a bias-controlled multiplex PCR, was used to amplify TCRbeta CDR3 regions from genomic DNA. For the original study's pipeline: The number of nucleated cells in each sample was estimated by amplification of reference gene primers within the assay. Sequence reads were collapsed and filtered to measure the absolute abundance of every unique TCRbeta CDR3 rearrangement. For each sample, productive Simpson clonality was calculated as the square root of Simpson's diversity index across productive rearrangements. TCRdb stores this immuneACCESS table with in-frame sequences only. Part of the clones is absent; in the studies checked, under half of the shortfall reflects unresolved V genes, and no reason is known for the rest. The V and J calls and clone size are taken from that table; D and trimming were inferred from the DNA. This sample holds about 220,000 clones; 87% were observed only once. The top ten hold 2.5% to 3% of the sample.

As encoded in the germline V gene (reference sequence), CDR1 is WNHNN while CDR2 is SYGVQD. The CDR3 holds 15 amino acids from the cysteine to the phenylalanine. Just CDR3 DNA is preserved here, 45 bases in frame from base 1. The trim is 5 bases for V and 0 bases for J, with a gap of 13 bases between the germline ends. Participants in the prospective study were aged roughly 18 to 89 years, lived in 24 United States geographic areas, and enrolled through a virtual design. To assign participants to cohorts, the prospective study relied on clinical history that participants themselves reported in a screening survey and a study questionnaire. In the prospective study, mobile phlebotomists collected whole blood, serum and a nasopharyngeal or oropharyngeal swab from each participant. Prospective study participants could optionally give additional blood draws and questionnaires over a roughly two-month period. Prospective study blood samples were shipped either frozen or at room temperature before DNA extraction.

Note on this clone: It has no known antigen specificity. No much larger clonotype is one base removed from it; base qualities were not supplied.

Sequenced sample: PBMCs or T cells enriched from blood (not recorded which). The sequence derives from a woman in her twenties or thirties with acute COVID-19. The chain was built from TRBV10-1 and TRBJ1-1, and perhaps TRBD1 as D gene, on 5 matching bases. CDR3 protein: CASSLRRGLNTEAFF. The nucleotide sequence reads TGCGCCAGCAGTCTGCGGCGGGGGTTGAACACTGAAGCTTTCTTT.